This T cell receptor beta chain originates from a study of shared clonotypes between healthy human individuals. The V end was cut by 3 bases, the J end by 11 bases, with 17 bases between. From germline, CDR1 is LNHDA and CDR2 SQIVND (reference sequence). The CDR3 spans 14 residues. Across several immunoSEQ plates, the genomic DNA of each subset was split evenly. The method was immunoSEQ multiplex PCR; TCRdb's version includes in-frame clones alone and lacks a portion of them. The repertoire holds approximately 2,200,000 clones, with approximately 94% as singletons. Positive CCR7 selection of CD45RO-negative cells yielded the naive CD8 cells, and terminally differentiated effector memory CD45RA+ cells were excluded.

V gene TRBV19 combines with J gene TRBJ1-5; no clear D. Sequenced input: naive CD8+ T cells from PBMCs. The TCR sequence derives from a man between 18 and 35 years old in good health. Some clones in this sample may be carry-over from other donors' samples. This CDR3 reads CASSMGGVVETQHF. CDR3 DNA sequence: TGTGCCAGTAGTATGGGTGGGGTAGTCGAGACCCAGCATTTT.